This T cell receptor (beta chain) derives from a study of shared clonotypes between healthy human individuals. Some clones are missing from TCRdb's copy, which holds only in-frame ones; the method was immunoSEQ multiplex PCR. The table records about 1.1 million clones, 75% to 85% of them present only once. With 4 bases clipped from V and 2 bases from J, the junction kept 10 bases outside the gene matches. This CDR3 region has 16 residues. Germline CDR1 reads MDHEN; CDR2 reads SYDVKM. This rearrangement joins TRBV28 to TRBJ2-5; TRBD2 matches 7 bases. This clonotype was sampled from a man aged 18 to 30 in good health. Some clones in this sample may be carry-over from other donors' samples. Material: memory CD4+ T cells from PBMCs. Subset noted: CD45RA-negative fraction. Here the CDR3 DNA reads TGTGCCAGCAGTTCCCTAGGTCTGCGGGGGCAAGAGACCCAGTACTTC. It is translated as CASSSLGLRGQETQYF.